These 15 T cell receptor beta chains came from one sample sequenced in a study of shared clonotypes between healthy human individuals. Profiled with immunoSEQ multiplex PCR; TCRdb holds only in-frame clones, not every one. The data show nearly 750,000 clones, around 77% seen once. Material for sequencing was memory CD4+ T cells sorted from blood. Subset specified: CD45RA-negative fraction. Receptors originate from a woman under 40 in good health.

V is TRBV5-1 and J is TRBJ2-2, with D perhaps TRBD1 or TRBD2 (6 bases each). CDR3 length: 16 amino acids. Trimming shortened V by 4 bases and J by 2 bases, and 15 bases separated the two germline ends. Germline-derived CDR1 and CDR2 are SGHRS and YFSETQ. CDR3: CASSPMGGANTGELFF. The CDR3 region has the DNA TGCGCCAGCAGCCCGATGGGGGGCGCAAACACCGGGGAGCTGTTTTTT.

In DNA form, the CDR3 reads TGTGCCACGGGGGGCAGCGGCTATGGCTACACCTTC. Translation: CATGGSGYGYTF. The chain couples TRBV28 to TRBJ1-2; tentative D call: TRBD1 (6 bases). The CDR3 runs to 12 residues. CDR1 and CDR2 (germline): MDHEN, SYDVKM. V gave up 10 bases and J gave up 4 bases, with 13 bases separating them.

The rearrangement uses TRBV12-5 and TRBJ2-3, with 9 bases identical to TRBD2. V lost 7 bases to trimming and J lost 0 bases; unmatched junction nucleotides: 2. The CDR3 loop spans 14 amino acids. Germline lookup yields CDR1 LGHNT and CDR2 FRNRAP. The CDR3 nucleotides are TGTGCTAGTGCCACTAGCGGGAGCACAGATACGCAGTATTTT. As protein: CASATSGSTDTQYF. Based on the CDR3 plus reference TRBV12-5 and TRBJ2-3, the full variable domain is DARVTQTPRHKVTEMGQEVTMRCQPILGHNTVFWYRQTMMQGLELLAYFRNRAPLDDSGMPKDRFSAEMPDATLATLKIQPSEPRDSAVYFCASATSGSTDTQYFGPGTRLTVL.

The rearrangement joins TRBV18 to TRBJ1-4, with TRBD1 as a possible D gene (5 bases). V was clipped by 5 bases and J by 4 bases, with 14 bases between them. From germline, CDR1 is KGHSH and CDR2 LQKENI. This CDR3 comprises 15 residues. The CDR3 reads CASSSLDKDNEKLFF. CDR3 DNA: TGTGCCAGCTCATCCCTGGACAAGGATAATGAAAAACTGTTTTTT.

This sequence joins TRBV5-1 and TRBJ2-1; TRBD1 or TRBD2 may be the D gene (5 bases each). Germline V gene sequence: CDR1 SGHRS, CDR2 YFSETQ. V shed 4 bases and J shed 8 bases, with 19 bases lying between them. This CDR3 has 15 amino acids. Written as DNA, the CDR3 is TGCGCCAGCAGCACAAGTCTCGAGGGGACGGATGAGCAGTTCTTC. The encoded protein is CASSTSLEGTDEQFF.

V is TRBV7-3 and J is TRBJ2-3, with 11 bases identical to TRBD2. The CDR3 is made up of 15 amino acids. V was clipped by 6 bases and J by 6 bases; unmatched bases: 8. Germline CDR1 SGHTA, CDR2 FQGTGA. This CDR3 reads CASSYTSGRWDTQYF. CDR3 DNA: TGTGCCAGCAGTTATACTAGCGGGAGATGGGATACGCAGTATTTT.

About this clone: One end of the junction varies from germline; a read error may be responsible. The rearrangement joins TRBV2 to TRBJ1-2; no definite D call. CDR3 length: 13 residues. Germline CDR1 SNHLY, CDR2 FYNNEI. The CDR3 loop reads CASREGWNYGYTF. The CDR3, as DNA: TGTGCCAGCAGGGAAGGATGGAACTATGGCTACACCTTC.

This sequence joins TRBV5-6 and TRBJ1-4, with a weak D call TRBD1 (6 bases). Per germline, CDR1 SGHDT and CDR2 YYEEEE. V was pared by 4 bases and J by 3 bases, with 16 bases between. The CDR3 covers 16 residues. The CDR3 is CASSPARGGSNEKLFF. The CDR3 nucleotides read TGTGCCAGCAGCCCAGCGCGGGGGGGCTCTAATGAAAAACTGTTTTTT. The full variable domain, rest sourced from reference TRBV5-6 and TRBJ1-4, is DAGVTQSPTHLIKTRGQQVTLRCSPKSGHDTVSWYQQALGQGPQFIFQYYEEEERQRGNFPDRFSGHQFPNYSSELNVNALLLGDSALYLCASSPARGGSNEKLFFGSGTQLSVL.

This clone came up once. The V call is TRBV2, the J call TRBJ2-7; 9 bases map to TRBD1. V lost 6 bases and J lost 5; bases outside the gene matches: 8. CDR1 is SNHLY and CDR2 is FYNNEI in the germline V gene. CDR3 size: 14 residues. CDR3 sequence (DNA): TGTGCCAGCAGCCGACAGGGGGAGATCGACGAGCAGTACTTC. Protein product: CASSRQGEIDEQYF.

This clone turned up a few times. The CDR3 DNA reads as TGTGCCAGCAGTCACCTCTCCTACGAGCAGTACTTC. This sequence encodes CASSHLSYEQYF. This chain links TRBV6-1 with TRBJ2-7; unclear D gene. V lost 5 bases and J 0 bases, leaving 5 bases between the germline ends. From germline, CDR1 is MNHNS and CDR2 SASEGT. The CDR3 runs to 12 residues.

The rearrangement joins TRBV7-8 to TRBJ1-1; TRBD1 might be the D (6 bases). Trimming cost V 4 bases and J 0 bases, with 9 bases left between them. Germline V gene sequence: CDR1 SGHVS, CDR2 FQNEAQ. The CDR3 is made up of 14 amino acids. The CDR3 DNA reads TGTGCCAGCAGCTCCAACAGGGTGAACACTGAAGCTTTCTTT. Translation gives CASSSNRVNTEAFF.

This chain links TRBV5-6 with TRBJ2-3; 11 nucleotides agree with TRBD2. Germline V gene data show CDR1 as SGHDT and CDR2 as YYEEEE. The CDR3 consists of 18 residues. Germline trimming cut 2 bases from V and 2 bases from J; bases unmatched to any gene: 10. CDR3 amino acids: CASSFQGRLAGITDTQYF. As DNA, the CDR3 is TGTGCCAGCAGCTTCCAGGGCCGACTAGCGGGGATCACAGATACGCAGTATTTT.

This rearrangement joins TRBV6-1 to TRBJ2-1; TRBD1 matches at 9 bases. Looked up from germline, CDR1 is MNHNS and CDR2 is SASEGT. Unmatched junction bases numbered 7, after V lost 6 bases and J lost 7 bases. This CDR3 contains 14 residues. The CDR3 region has the DNA TGTGCCAGCAGAACCGGGACAGGGTCGAATGAGCAGTTCTTC. Translating gives CASRTGTGSNEQFF.

This chain joins TRBV6-5 and TRBJ2-2, with 9 bases that match TRBD2. V gave up 6 bases and J gave up 7 bases; unmatched junction bases: 6. The CDR3 has 14 residues. Germline assignment: CDR1 MNHEY and CDR2 SVGAGI. The CDR3 reads CASRFSGRGGELFF. CDR3 in DNA: TGTGCCAGCAGATTTAGCGGGAGAGGCGGGGAGCTGTTTTTT.

The table lists this clone with a few counts. The V gene is TRBV7-8, the J gene TRBJ2-7; 7 nucleotides agree with TRBD2. Germline CDR1 SGHVS, CDR2 FQNEAQ. V lost 3 bases and J lost 2; bases outside the gene matches: 4. There are 14 residues in the CDR3. The CDR3 nucleotides read TGTGCCAGCAGCTTCGGACTAGAAGCCTACGAGCAGTACTTC. Its translation is CASSFGLEAYEQYF.